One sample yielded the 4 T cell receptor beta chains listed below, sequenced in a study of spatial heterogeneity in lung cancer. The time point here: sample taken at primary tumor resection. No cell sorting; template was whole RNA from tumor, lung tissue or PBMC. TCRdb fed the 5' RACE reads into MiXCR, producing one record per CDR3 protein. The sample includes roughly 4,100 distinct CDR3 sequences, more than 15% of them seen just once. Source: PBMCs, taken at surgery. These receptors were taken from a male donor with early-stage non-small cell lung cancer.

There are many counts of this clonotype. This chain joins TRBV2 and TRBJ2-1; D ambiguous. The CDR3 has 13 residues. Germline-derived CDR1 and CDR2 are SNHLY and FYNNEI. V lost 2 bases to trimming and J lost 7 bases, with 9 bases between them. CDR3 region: CASSERVGNEQFF. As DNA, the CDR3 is TGTGCCAGCAGTGAACGGGTCGGAAATGAGCAGTTCTTC.

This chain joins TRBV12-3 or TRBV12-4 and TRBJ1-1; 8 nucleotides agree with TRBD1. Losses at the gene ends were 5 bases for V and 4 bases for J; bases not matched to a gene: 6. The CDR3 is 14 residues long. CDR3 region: CASSTGQGSTEAFF. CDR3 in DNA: TGTGCCAGCAGTACAGGACAGGGCAGCACTGAAGCTTTCTTT.

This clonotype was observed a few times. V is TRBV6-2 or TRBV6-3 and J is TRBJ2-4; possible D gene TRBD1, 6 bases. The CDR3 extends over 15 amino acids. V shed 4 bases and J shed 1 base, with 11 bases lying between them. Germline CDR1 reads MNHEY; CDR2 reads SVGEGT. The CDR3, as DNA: TGTGCCAGCAGTTTCACAGGGACGGCCAAAAACATTCAGTACTTC. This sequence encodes CASSFTGTAKNIQYF.

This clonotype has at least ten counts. The DNA of the CDR3 is TGTGCCAGCAGCCTACGCAATGAGCAGTTCTTC. It translates to CASSLRNEQFF. The chain recombines TRBV3-1 with TRBJ2-1; D gene unclear. The length of the CDR3 is 11 residues. With 4 bases removed from V and 6 bases from J, the gap between germline ends came to 4 bases. CDR1 is LGHDT, CDR2 YNNKEL, per germline (reference sequence).